The following is a TCR beta chain sequence with its context. As yet, its antigen is unknown. Culture lasted roughly 9 days before CD4+ T cell isolation. This entry belongs to a study of vaccination effects on CD4 cells after COVID-19. Overall study findings and caveats: By a late point after vaccination, infection- and vaccine-induced clones had shrunk markedly through clonal contraction. Few convalescent patients were included, and no early post-infection timepoints were sampled.

Germline V gene lookup returns CDR1 SQVTM and CDR2 ANQGSEA. Trimming removed 1 base at V and 0 bases at J, with 20 bases between. The CDR3 is made up of 18 amino acids. Method: immunoSEQ multiplex PCR; TCRdb's copy keeps in-frame clones and lacks some. The repertoire includes around 50,000 clones, about 70% of them detected once, and 12% sits in the top ten. The genes are TRBV29-1 and TRBJ2-3; the D gene is possibly TRBD2 (7 bases). The sample in question was CD4+ T cells from PBMCs cultured without peptide, obtained before COVID-19 vaccination. The TCR originated in a human donor who had a prior SARS-CoV-2 infection. The CDR3, as DNA: TGCAGCGTTGAAGCGGGGGGACAACGGTTTTTTAGCACAGATACGCAGTATTTT. Translation: CSVEAGGQRFFSTDTQYF.